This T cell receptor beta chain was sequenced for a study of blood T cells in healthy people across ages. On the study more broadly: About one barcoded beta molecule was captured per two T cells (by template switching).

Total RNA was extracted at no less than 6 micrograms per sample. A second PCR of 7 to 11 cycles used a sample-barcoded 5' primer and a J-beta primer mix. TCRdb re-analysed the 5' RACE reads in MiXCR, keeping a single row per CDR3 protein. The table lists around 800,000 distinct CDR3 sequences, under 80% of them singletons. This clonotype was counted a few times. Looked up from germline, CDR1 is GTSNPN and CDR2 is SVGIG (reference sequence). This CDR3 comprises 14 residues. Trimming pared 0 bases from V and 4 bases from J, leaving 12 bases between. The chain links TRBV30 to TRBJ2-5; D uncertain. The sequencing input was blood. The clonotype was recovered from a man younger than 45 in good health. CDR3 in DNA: TGTGCCTGGAGTGTAGTGGGCTCCCCAGAGACCCAGTACTTC. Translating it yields CAWSVVGSPETQYF.